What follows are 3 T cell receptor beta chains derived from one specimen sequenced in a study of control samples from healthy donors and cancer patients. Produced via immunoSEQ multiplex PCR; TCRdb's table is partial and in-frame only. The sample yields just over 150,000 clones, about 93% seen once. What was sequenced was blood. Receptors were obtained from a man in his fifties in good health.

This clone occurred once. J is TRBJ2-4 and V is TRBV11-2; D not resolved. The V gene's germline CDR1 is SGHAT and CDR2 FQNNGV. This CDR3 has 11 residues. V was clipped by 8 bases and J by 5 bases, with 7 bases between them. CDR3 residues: CASGWQNIQYF. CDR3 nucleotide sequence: TGTGCCAGCGGATGGCAAAACATTCAGTACTTC. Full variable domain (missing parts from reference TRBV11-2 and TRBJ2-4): EAGVAQSPRYKIIEKRQSVAFWCNPISGHATLYWYQQILGQGPKLLIQFQNNGVVDDSQLPKDRFSAERLKGVDSTLKIQPAKLEDSAVYLCASGWQNIQYFGAGTRLSVL.

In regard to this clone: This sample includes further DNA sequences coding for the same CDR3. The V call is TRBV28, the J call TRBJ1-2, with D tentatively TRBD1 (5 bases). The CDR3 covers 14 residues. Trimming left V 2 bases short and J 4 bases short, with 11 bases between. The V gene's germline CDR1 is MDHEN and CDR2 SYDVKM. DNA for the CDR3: TGTGCCAGCAGTTTACCAGGGAAGGGCTATGGCTACACCTTC. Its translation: CASSLPGKGYGYTF.

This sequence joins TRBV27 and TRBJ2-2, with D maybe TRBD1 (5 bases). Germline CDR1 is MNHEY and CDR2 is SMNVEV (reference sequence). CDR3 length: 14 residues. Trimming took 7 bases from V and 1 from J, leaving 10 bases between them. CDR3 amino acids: CASTWTMNTGELFF. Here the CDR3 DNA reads TGTGCCAGCACCTGGACAATGAACACCGGGGAGCTGTTTTTT.